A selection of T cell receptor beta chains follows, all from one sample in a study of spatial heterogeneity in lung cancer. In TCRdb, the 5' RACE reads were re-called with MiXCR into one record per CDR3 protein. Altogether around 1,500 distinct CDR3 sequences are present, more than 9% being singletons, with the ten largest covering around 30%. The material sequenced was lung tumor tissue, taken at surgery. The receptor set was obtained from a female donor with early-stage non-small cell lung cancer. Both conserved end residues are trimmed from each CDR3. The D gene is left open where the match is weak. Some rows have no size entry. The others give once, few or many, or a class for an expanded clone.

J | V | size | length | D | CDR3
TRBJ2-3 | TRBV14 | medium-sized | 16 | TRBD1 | ASSQELKRTGITDTQY
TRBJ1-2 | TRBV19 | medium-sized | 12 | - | ATKSPVNLYGYT
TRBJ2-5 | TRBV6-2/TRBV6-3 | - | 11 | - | ASSYWTQETQY
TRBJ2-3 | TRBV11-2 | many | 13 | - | ASSLVGEYTDTQY
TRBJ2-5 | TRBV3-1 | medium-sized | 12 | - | ASSQGGLEETQY
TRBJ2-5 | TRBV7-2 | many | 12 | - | ASSPRTAKETQY
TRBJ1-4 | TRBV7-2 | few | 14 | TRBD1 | ASSPQADRGDEKLF
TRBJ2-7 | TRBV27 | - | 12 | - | ASSLSLSLYEQY
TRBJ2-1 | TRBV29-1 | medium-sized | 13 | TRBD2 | SSPGLAGSSDEQF
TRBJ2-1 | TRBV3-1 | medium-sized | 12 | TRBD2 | ASSQERTRSEQF
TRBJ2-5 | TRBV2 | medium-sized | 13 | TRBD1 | ASSRRGQGEETQY
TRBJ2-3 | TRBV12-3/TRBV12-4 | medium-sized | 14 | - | ASSLAGQSPTDTQY
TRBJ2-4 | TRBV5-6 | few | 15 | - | ASTGGGSELAKNIQY
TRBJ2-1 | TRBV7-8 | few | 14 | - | ASSPQLGKLGNEQF
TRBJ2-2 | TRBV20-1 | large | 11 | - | SAADANTGELF
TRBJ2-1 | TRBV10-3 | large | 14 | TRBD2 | AISELTSGSRSEQF
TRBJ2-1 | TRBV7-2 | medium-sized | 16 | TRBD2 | ASSSHRASGGEMDEQF
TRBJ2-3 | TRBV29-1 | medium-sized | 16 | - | SVEPPKKPQRNTDTQY
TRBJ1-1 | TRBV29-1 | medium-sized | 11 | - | SVEDLAGLGAF
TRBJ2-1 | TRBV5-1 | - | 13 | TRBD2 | ASSLEGGRDNEQF
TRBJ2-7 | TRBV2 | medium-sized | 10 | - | ASSQTEGEQY
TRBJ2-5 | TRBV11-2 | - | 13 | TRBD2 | ASSLELARKQTQY
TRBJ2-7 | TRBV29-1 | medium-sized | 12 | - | SVETFQLPREQY
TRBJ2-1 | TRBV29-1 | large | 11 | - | SVAQGSGYEQF
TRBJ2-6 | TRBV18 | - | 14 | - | ASSPGSYSGANVLT
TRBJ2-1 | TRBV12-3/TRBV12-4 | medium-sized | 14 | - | ASSLALGFSYNEQF
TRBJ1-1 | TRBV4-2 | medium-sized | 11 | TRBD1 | ASSQVDRDEAF
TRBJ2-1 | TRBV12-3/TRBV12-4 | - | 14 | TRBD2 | ASSTRLAGGLHEQF
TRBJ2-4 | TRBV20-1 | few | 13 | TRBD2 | SAPRLAGEENIQY
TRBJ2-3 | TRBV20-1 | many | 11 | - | SASGLQRDTQY
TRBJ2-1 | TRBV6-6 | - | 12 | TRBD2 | ASRTAGGPNEQF
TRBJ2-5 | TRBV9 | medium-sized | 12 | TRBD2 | ASSVGSGEETQY
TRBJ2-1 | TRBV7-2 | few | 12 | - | ASSPAPGVDEQF
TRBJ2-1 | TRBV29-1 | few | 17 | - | SANPRGPFQESSYNEQF
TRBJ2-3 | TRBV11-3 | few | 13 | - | ASSGGGGLTDTQY
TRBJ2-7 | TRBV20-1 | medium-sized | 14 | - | SARDQVRDSGGEQY
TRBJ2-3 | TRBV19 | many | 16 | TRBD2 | ATTRGGKTSGSTDTQY
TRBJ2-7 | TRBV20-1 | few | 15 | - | SARPLDSTETARGVL
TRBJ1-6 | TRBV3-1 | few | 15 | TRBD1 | ASSQGGTGEQYSPLH
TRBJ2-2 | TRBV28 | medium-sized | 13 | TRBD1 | ASRAGTVGAGELF
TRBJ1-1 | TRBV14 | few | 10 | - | ASSLGSTEAF
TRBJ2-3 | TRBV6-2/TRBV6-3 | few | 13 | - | ASSYADSSTDTQY
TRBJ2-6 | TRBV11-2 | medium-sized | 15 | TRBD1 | ASSLVAGGVGANVLT
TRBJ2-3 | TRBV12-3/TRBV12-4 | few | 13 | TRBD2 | ASSLGAGVTDTQY
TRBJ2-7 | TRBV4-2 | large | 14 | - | ASSQDAAGILDEQY
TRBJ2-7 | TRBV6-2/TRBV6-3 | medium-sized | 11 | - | ASSPRGTYEQY
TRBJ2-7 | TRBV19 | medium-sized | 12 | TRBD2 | ASSQGLAGYEQY
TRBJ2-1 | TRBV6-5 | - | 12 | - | ASSRPGERNEQF
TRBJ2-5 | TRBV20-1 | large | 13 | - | SARDLRDVQETQY
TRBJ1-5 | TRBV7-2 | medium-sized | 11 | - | ASSASSNQPQH
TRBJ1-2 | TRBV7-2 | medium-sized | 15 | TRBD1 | ASSLNRGGPPGGGYT
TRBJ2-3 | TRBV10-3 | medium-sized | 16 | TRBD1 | AISEPGQEEGGTDTQY
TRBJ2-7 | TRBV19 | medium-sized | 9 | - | ASSLSDEQY
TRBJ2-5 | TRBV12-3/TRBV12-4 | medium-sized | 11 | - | ASSLPEGETQY